One and the same sample provided the 20 T cell receptor beta chains below, sequenced in a study of blood T cell repertoires in COVID-19. Method: immunoSEQ multiplex PCR; TCRdb's copy keeps in-frame clones and lacks some. The table has about 170,000 clones, roughly 80% seen once; the top ten hold less than 15%. Sequenced input: peripheral blood. The receptor set was obtained from a man aged 18 to 30 with active or convalescent COVID-19.

CDR3 residues: CASSLQLAGGTDTQYF. CDR3 sequence (DNA): TGCGCCAGCAGCTTACAACTAGCGGGAGGAACAGATACGCAGTATTTT. The chain joins TRBV5-1 to TRBJ2-3; 12 bases line up with TRBD2. V was pared by 2 bases and J by 3 bases, with 4 bases of the junction left unmatched. The CDR3 length is 16 residues. CDR1 and CDR2 from the germline V gene are SGHRS and YFSETQ.

The rearrangement links TRBV5-8 to TRBJ2-3; 7 positions match TRBD2. Per germline, CDR1 SGHTS and CDR2 YDEGEE. The CDR3 has 16 amino acids. J lost 0 bases, V lost 5 bases, and 9 bases had no gene match. CDR3: CASSGLGTTSTDTQYF. CDR3 nucleotides: TGTGCCAGCAGTGGCCTTGGGACTACTAGCACAGATACGCAGTATTTT.

This clone was detected only once. The CDR3 sequence: CASSRELVTTGELFF. The CDR3 region has the DNA TGTGCCAGCTCACGAGAACTAGTGACGACCGGGGAGCTGTTTTTT. The chain carries TRBV18 and TRBJ2-2; D is perhaps TRBD2 (5 bases). This CDR3 has 15 amino acids. Per germline, CDR1 KGHSH and CDR2 LQKENI. Trimming shortened V by 4 bases and J by 5 bases, and 14 bases separated the two germline ends. The entire variable domain, with the rest obtained from reference TRBV18 and TRBJ2-2, is as follows: NAGVMQNPRHLVRRRGQEARLRCSPMKGHSHVYWYRQLPEEGLKFMVYLQKENIIDESGMPKERFSAEFPKEGPSILRIQQVVRGDSAAYFCASSRELVTTGELFFGEGSRLTVL.

DNA for the CDR3: TGTGCCAGCAGTAGGGACAGGGATTCACCCCTCCACTTT. This codes for CASSRDRDSPLHF. This chain connects TRBV6-5 to TRBJ1-6; the match to TRBD1 covers 9 bases. Germline V CDR1 and CDR2: MNHEY, SVGAGI. There are 13 residues in the CDR3. Unmatched junction bases numbered 1, after V lost 5 bases and J lost 8 bases.

The chain recombines TRBV6-1 with TRBJ1-2, with 7 bases that match TRBD1. Trimming at V came to 2 bases and at J to 6 bases, leaving 6 bases not matched to a gene. The CDR3 totals 14 residues. Germline lookup yields CDR1 MNHNS and CDR2 SASEGT. Written as DNA, the CDR3 is TGTGCCAGCAGTGAACTTGAGGGGGCTAATGGCTACACCTTC. Translation gives CASSELEGANGYTF.

V usage is TRBV5-4 and J usage is TRBJ1-2, with D uncertain. In germline, CDR1 is SGHNT, CDR2 YYREEE (reference sequence). Trimming cost V 0 bases and J 8 bases, with 14 bases left between them. The CDR3 is 14 amino acids. The chain's CDR3 is CASSLDPGRGGYTF. As DNA, the CDR3 is TGTGCCAGCAGCTTGGACCCGGGGAGAGGGGGCTACACCTTC.

The chain combines TRBV9 with TRBJ1-1, with 12 bases matching TRBD1. The junction had 4 bases not matched to a gene; V was cut back by 4 bases and J by 9 bases. The CDR3 covers 13 residues. Per germline, CDR1 SGDLS and CDR2 YYNGEE. The CDR3 loop is CASSRDRGQQAFF. The DNA of the CDR3 is TGTGCCAGCAGCCGGGACAGGGGGCAACAAGCTTTCTTT.

This clone was observed a handful of times. The chain has TRBV5-1 and TRBJ1-1; the D is unclear. Germline values: CDR1 SGHRS, CDR2 YFSETQ. V gave up 5 bases and J gave up 1 base, with 12 bases separating them. CDR3 length: 14 amino acids. CDR3 bases: TGCGCCAGCAGGCCCCAGGCCTCGAACACTGAAGCTTTCTTT. Translating gives CASRPQASNTEAFF.

This clone came up once. The genes are TRBV7-2 and TRBJ1-6; unclear D gene. Germline V gives CDR1 SGHTA, CDR2 FQGNSA. V was trimmed by 5 bases and J by 3 bases, leaving 14 bases between them. This CDR3 is built from 16 residues. The CDR3 DNA reads TGTGCCAGCAGCCCACGGGGTAGTTTCTATAATTCACCCCTCCACTTT. Translated, it gives CASSPRGSFYNSPLHF.

The chain has TRBV10-1 and TRBJ1-2, with 8 bases matching TRBD1. Germline V lookup: CDR1 WNHNN, CDR2 SYGVQD (reference sequence). CDR3 length: 15 amino acids. J was trimmed by 7 bases and V by 0 bases; bases with no gene match: 7. The DNA of the CDR3 is TGCGCCAGCAGTGAGTCGGACAGGGACTTGACTGGCTACACCTTC. It translates to CASSESDRDLTGYTF.

V is TRBV29-1 and J is TRBJ2-5; D uncertain. CDR3 length: 11 amino acids. Trimming stripped 7 bases from V and 1 base from J, with 7 bases between. Germline V gives CDR1 SQVTM, CDR2 ANQGSEA. The CDR3 reads CSAALQETQYF. The CDR3 DNA reads TGCAGCGCCGCACTCCAAGAGACCCAGTACTTC.

This clone was recorded a few times. This chain links TRBV5-1 with TRBJ1-1, with 8 bases matching TRBD1. V shed 2 bases, J shed 5 bases, and the junction held 8 bases outside the gene matches. This CDR3 region has 15 residues. The V gene's germline CDR1 is SGHRS and CDR2 YFSETQ. This chain's CDR3 is CASSLVQGAGTEAFF. CDR3 coding DNA: TGCGCCAGCAGCTTAGTTCAGGGGGCTGGGACTGAAGCTTTCTTT.

The rearrangement links TRBV7-9 to TRBJ1-5; TRBD1 agrees at 10 bases. Germline CDR1 reads SEHNR; CDR2 reads FQNEAQ (reference sequence). Unmatched junction bases numbered 5, after V lost 5 bases and J lost 4 bases. The CDR3 runs 15 residues. CDR3 nucleotides: TGTGCCAGCAGCCCCGGGACAGGGGAAAATCAGCCCCAGCATTTT. The encoded protein is CASSPGTGENQPQHF. Full variable domain (outside the CDR3, taken from reference TRBV7-9 and TRBJ1-5): DTGVSQNPRHKITKRGQNVTFRCDPISEHNRLYWYRQTLGQGPEFLTYFQNEAQLEKSRLLSDRFSAERPKGSFSTLEIQRTEQGDSAMYLCASSPGTGENQPQHFGDGTRLSIL.

The rearrangement links TRBV11-2 to TRBJ2-7, with D possibly TRBD2 on 5 matching bases. The CDR3 contains 12 residues. With 1 base removed from V and 6 bases from J, the gap between germline ends came to 7 bases. Germline V CDR1 and CDR2: SGHAT, FQNNGV. DNA of the CDR3: TGTGCCAGCAGCTTAGGGGAGTCCGAGCAGTACTTC. It specifies CASSLGESEQYF.

The chain uses TRBV7-2 and TRBJ2-7, with 7 bases matching TRBD1. In germline, CDR1 is SGHTA, CDR2 FQGNSA. V gave up 5 bases and J gave up 3 bases; unmatched junction bases: 10. CDR3 size: 15 residues. The CDR3 DNA sequence: TGTGCCAGCAGCACACAGGGGACGTGGATCTACGAGCAGTACTTC. Its protein product is CASSTQGTWIYEQYF.

This chain joins TRBV7-9 and TRBJ1-4, with 8 bases aligning to TRBD1. Germline V gene lookup returns CDR1 SEHNR and CDR2 FQNEAQ (reference sequence). The junction had 7 bases not matched to a gene; V was cut back by 5 bases and J by 11 bases. This CDR3 is 13 amino acids long. The CDR3 DNA sequence: TGTGCCAGCAGCGCGACAGGGGTGGAGAAACTGTTTTTT. Its translation is CASSATGVEKLFF.

The rearrangement joins TRBV6-2 or TRBV6-3 to TRBJ2-2; TRBD2 is a possible D gene (6 bases). CDR3 size: 16 residues. Germline V gives CDR1 MNHEY, CDR2 SVGEGT. V was cut by 6 bases and J by 7 bases, with 21 bases left in between. CDR3 region: CASSGTGLPLGGELFF. CDR3 DNA sequence: TGTGCCAGCAGCGGTACGGGACTCCCTTTGGGCGGGGAGCTGTTTTTT.

This clone was detected a few times. This chain connects TRBV3-1 (or the pseudogene TRBV3-2) to TRBJ1-1, with a possible D match to TRBD1 (5 bases). The CDR3 extends over 15 amino acids. The V gene's germline CDR1 is LGHDT and CDR2 YNNKEL (reference sequence). Trimming shortened V by 2 bases and J by 0 bases, and 10 bases separated the two germline ends. In DNA, the CDR3 is TGTGCCAGCAGCCAACAACAGGTGCTGAACACTGAAGCTTTCTTT. This encodes CASSQQQVLNTEAFF.

V gene TRBV19 combines with J gene TRBJ1-5; D unresolved. The CDR3 is 14 residues long. Trimming cost V 2 bases and J 0 bases, with 5 bases left between them. CDR1 LNHDA and CDR2 SQIVND come from the germline V gene (reference sequence). CDR3 residues: CASSIYNSNQPQHF. In nucleotides, the CDR3 is TGTGCCAGTAGTATATATAATAGCAATCAGCCCCAGCATTTT.

The chain is built from TRBV5-8 and TRBJ2-3; 8 bases are shared with TRBD1. The germline CDR1 and CDR2 sequences are SGHTS and YDEGEE. V dropped 4 bases and J dropped 4; count of bases not matched to a gene: 8. CDR3 length: 15 amino acids. Here the CDR3 reads CASSRGTGGPDTQYF. The CDR3 region has the DNA TGTGCCAGCAGCCGGGGCACAGGGGGGCCAGATACGCAGTATTTT.